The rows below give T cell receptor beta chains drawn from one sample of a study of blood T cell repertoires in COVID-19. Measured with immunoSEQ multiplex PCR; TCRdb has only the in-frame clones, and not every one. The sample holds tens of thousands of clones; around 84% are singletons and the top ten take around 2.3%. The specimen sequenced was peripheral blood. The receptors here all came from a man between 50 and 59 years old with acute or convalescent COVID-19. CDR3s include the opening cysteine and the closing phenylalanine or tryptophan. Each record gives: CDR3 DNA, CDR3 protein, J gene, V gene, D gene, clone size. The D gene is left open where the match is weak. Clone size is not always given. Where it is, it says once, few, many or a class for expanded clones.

TGTGCCAGCAGTGAAACAGGGGGTAATTCACCCCTCCACTTT,CASSETGGNSPLHF,TRBJ1-6,TRBV2,TRBD1,.
TGTGCCAGCAGCACAGGGTACAATTCACCCCTCCACTTT,CASSTGYNSPLHF,TRBJ1-6,TRBV9,.,few
TGTGCCAGCCACCGTGGACTAGCGGAACGAGGTGAGCAGTTCTTC,CASHRGLAERGEQFF,TRBJ2-1,TRBV9,TRBD2,.
TGCGCCAGCAGCCCGGGGAGGTTCGCCCCCGGGGAGCTGTTTTTT,CASSPGRFAPGELFF,TRBJ2-2,TRBV4-1,.,.
TGTGCCAGCGTTTCGAGCACAGACTCTGGAAACACCATATATTTT,CASVSSTDSGNTIYF,TRBJ1-3,TRBV6-5,.,once
TGTGCCAGCAGCCCGACAGTAAACGAGCAGTACTTC,CASSPTVNEQYF,TRBJ2-7,TRBV25-1,.,.
TGTGCCAGCAGCTTAGGTCCGGGACAGGGGCCGAAACTCGGCTACACCTTC,CASSLGPGQGPKLGYTF,TRBJ1-2,TRBV7-9,TRBD1,.
TGCGCCAGCAGCTTGGGGCAAGCTAACTATGGCTACACCTTC,CASSLGQANYGYTF,TRBJ1-2,TRBV5-1,.,once
TGTGCCAGCAACTTCGCGACAGGGAATGGCTACACCTTC,CASNFATGNGYTF,TRBJ1-2,TRBV2,TRBD1,.
TGTGCCAGCAGTTCGACCATTCAGGGGGCCTACAATGAGCAGTTCTTC,CASSSTIQGAYNEQFF,TRBJ2-1,TRBV6-5,TRBD1,.
TGTGCCAGCAGCTCCCGGGACAACAATCAGCCCCAGCATTTT,CASSSRDNNQPQHF,TRBJ1-5,TRBV7-8,.,.
TGTGCCAGCAGTTTCGGTGGCACTGAAGCTTTCTTT,CASSFGGTEAFF,TRBJ1-1,TRBV5-4,.,.
TGTGCCAGAATCTCAACTAATGAAAAACTGTTTTTT,CARISTNEKLFF,TRBJ1-4,TRBV5-3,.,.
TGTGCCAGCAGCTTGAGAGGGGGCGCAGCCTACGAGCAGTACTTC,CASSLRGGAAYEQYF,TRBJ2-7,TRBV7-2,TRBD1,.
TGTGCCATCAGTGACCCGGGACAGAGACTTACGGATGAGCAGTTCTTC,CAISDPGQRLTDEQFF,TRBJ2-1,TRBV10-3,TRBD1,.
TGCGCCAGCAGCCCTGGAGGCGGACCTGCGCGCTATGGCTACACCTTC,CASSPGGGPARYGYTF,TRBJ1-2,TRBV4-1,.,.
TGTGCCAGCTCGCCCGGACTAGCGGACACAGATACGCAGTATTTT,CASSPGLADTDTQYF,TRBJ2-3,TRBV18,TRBD2,.
TGTGCCAGTAGTATGAAAGGGCTAGCATCGCCCCAGTACTTC,CASSMKGLASPQYF,TRBJ2-5,TRBV19,.,.
TGTGCCAGCAGAGCCGGGAGTTATAACTATGGCTACACCTTC,CASRAGSYNYGYTF,TRBJ1-2,TRBV28,.,.
TGTGCCCTCATCTGGGACAGGGGCAATTCACCCCTCCACTTT,CALIWDRGNSPLHF,TRBJ1-6,TRBV10-3,TRBD1,.
TGTGCCAGCAGCTACAGGGGCGAGCAGTACTTC,CASSYRGEQYF,TRBJ2-7,TRBV12-3/TRBV12-4,TRBD1,.
TGCGCCAGCAGTGAGGGCTGGTTCACAGATACGCAGTATTTT,CASSEGWFTDTQYF,TRBJ2-3,TRBV10-2,.,.
TGTGCCAGCAGACCTGATACTAGCGGGGACAGGTATACGCAGTATTTT,CASRPDTSGDRYTQYF,TRBJ2-3,TRBV27,TRBD2,.
TGTGCCAGCTCAGCCGGGACAGGGAGTAATCAGCCCCAGCATTTT,CASSAGTGSNQPQHF,TRBJ1-5,TRBV18,TRBD1,.
TGTGCCAGCAGTTTGGGACAGGGGGCCGAGCAGTTCTTC,CASSLGQGAEQFF,TRBJ2-1,TRBV12-3/TRBV12-4,TRBD1,.
TGTGCCAGCAGCTATTCTTGGAACACTGAAGCTTTCTTT,CASSYSWNTEAFF,TRBJ1-1,TRBV7-9,.,few
TGTGCCAGCAGTTCAAAGATCCTAGCGGGGGCAGCACCCGGAGATACGCAGTATTTT,CASSSKILAGAAPGDTQYF,TRBJ2-3,TRBV5-6,TRBD2,.
TGTGCCAGCAGCTTAGTGGCAGCGGGAGCCTACAATGAGCAGTTCTTC,CASSLVAAGAYNEQFF,TRBJ2-1,TRBV7-2,TRBD2,.
TGCGCCAGCACGGCTACGGGAGGTTCCTACGAGCAGTACTTC,CASTATGGSYEQYF,TRBJ2-7,TRBV5-1,TRBD2,many
TGTGCCAGCAGCCCTCGGCGAGGAGGCTACACCTTC,CASSPRRGGYTF,TRBJ1-2,TRBV5-4,.,.
TGTGCCAGCAGCCTGGGACAGGGGGCGATTCAGACCCAGTACTTC,CASSLGQGAIQTQYF,TRBJ2-5,TRBV7-3,TRBD1,.
TGTGCCAGCAGTATCCCAGGGGGTTCCTACAATGAGCAGTTCTTC,CASSIPGGSYNEQFF,TRBJ2-1,TRBV7-9,TRBD1,.
TGTGCCAGCAGTTTACAGGGAACGAACACTGAAGCTTTCTTT,CASSLQGTNTEAFF,TRBJ1-1,TRBV27,.,once
TGCGCCAGCAGCTTCCGAGCGGGAGCTATCCAAGAGACCCAGTACTTC,CASSFRAGAIQETQYF,TRBJ2-5,TRBV5-1,TRBD2,.
TGTGCCAGCAGCTTAGACGAGAATAACTATGGCTACACCTTC,CASSLDENNYGYTF,TRBJ1-2,TRBV11-1,.,.
TGTGCCAGCAGCTTAGGGACGTGGGAGGTTCGGGGCTACGAGCAGTACTTC,CASSLGTWEVRGYEQYF,TRBJ2-7,TRBV11-2,.,.
TGTGCCTGGAGTCCCGGGACAACCCATGAGCAGTTCTTC,CAWSPGTTHEQFF,TRBJ2-1,TRBV30,.,.
TGTGCCAGCAGTGGAGACACGGCTTCCACAGATACGCAGTATTTT,CASSGDTASTDTQYF,TRBJ2-3,TRBV2,.,.
TGTGCCAGCAGCCCATCGGGACAGGGGGTCTTGGACACTGAAGCTTTCTTT,CASSPSGQGVLDTEAFF,TRBJ1-1,TRBV3-1/TRBV3-2,TRBD1,.
TGTGCCAGCAGTTCACTTCTAGCGGGGCAAGAGACCCAGTACTTC,CASSSLLAGQETQYF,TRBJ2-5,TRBV28,TRBD2,.
TGTGCCAGCAGTTTTTCGGCAGGGACTGAAGCTTTCTTT,CASSFSAGTEAFF,TRBJ1-1,TRBV27,.,.
TGTGCCAGCAGTTGGGGACAGACTCAGAAGGAAAAACTGTTTTTT,CASSWGQTQKEKLFF,TRBJ1-4,TRBV6-2/TRBV6-3,TRBD1,.
TGCGCCAGCAGCTTGGCCACAAGCGGGAACGGCAATGAGCAGTTCTTC,CASSLATSGNGNEQFF,TRBJ2-1,TRBV5-1,TRBD2,few
TGTGCCAGCAGCCAAGATAGGGGCCAAGAGACCCAGTACTTC,CASSQDRGQETQYF,TRBJ2-5,TRBV14,.,.